This T cell receptor beta chain was sequenced for a study of CD8+CD57+ T cells in acquired aplastic anemia. Study summary: Sorted CD4+ plus CD8+ cells gave DNA averaging roughly 2.9 ug. In CD4+ cells, healthy donors produced an average of around 11 million reads.

Concerning this clonotype: At one boundary the junction diverges from the germline segment, which might be a read error.

Using genomic DNA as the template, TCR beta VDJ and CDR3 profiling was carried out. MiXCR was run by TCRdb on the reads, yielding one entry per CDR3 protein. Of 100,000 to 150,000 distinct CDR3 sequences listed, 48% are singletons. This CDR3 is 15 amino acids long. Germline CDR1 and CDR2: DFQATT and SNEGSKA (reference sequence). What was sequenced was sorted CD4+, CD8+, or CD8+CD57+ T cells (not recorded which) from PBMCs. V is TRBV20-1 and J is TRBJ1-6; the D gene is possibly TRBD1 (6 bases). This TCR was sampled from a human donor in good health, serving as a control. The CDR3 nucleotides read TGCAGTGCTAGAGGTGGTCAGGGGTGGGGTTCACTCCTCCACTTT. As protein: CSARGGQGWGSLLHF.